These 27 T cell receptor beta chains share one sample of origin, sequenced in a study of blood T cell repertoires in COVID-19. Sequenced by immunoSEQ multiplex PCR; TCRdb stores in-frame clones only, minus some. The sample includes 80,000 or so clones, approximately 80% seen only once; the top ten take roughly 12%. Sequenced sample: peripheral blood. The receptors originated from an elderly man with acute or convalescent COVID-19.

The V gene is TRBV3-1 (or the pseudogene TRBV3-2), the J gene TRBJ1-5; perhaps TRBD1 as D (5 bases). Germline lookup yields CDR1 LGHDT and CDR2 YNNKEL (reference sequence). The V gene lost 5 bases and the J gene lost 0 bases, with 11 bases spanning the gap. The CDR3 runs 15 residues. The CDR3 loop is CASSMQGFSNQPQHF. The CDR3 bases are TGTGCCAGCAGCATGCAGGGTTTTAGCAATCAGCCCCAGCATTTT.

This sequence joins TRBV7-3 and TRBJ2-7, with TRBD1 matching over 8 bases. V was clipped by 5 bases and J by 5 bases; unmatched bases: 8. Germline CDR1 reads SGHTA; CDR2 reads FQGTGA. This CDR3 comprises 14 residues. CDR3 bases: TGTGCCAGCAGCAGTCAGGGGGCCCACGACGAGCAGTACTTC. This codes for CASSSQGAHDEQYF. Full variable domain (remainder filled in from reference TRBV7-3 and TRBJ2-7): GAGVSQTPSNKVTEKGKYVELRCDPISGHTALYWYRQSLGQGPEFLIYFQGTGAADDSGLPNDRFFAVRPEGSVSTLKIQRTERGDSAVYLCASSSQGAHDEQYFGPGTRLTVT.

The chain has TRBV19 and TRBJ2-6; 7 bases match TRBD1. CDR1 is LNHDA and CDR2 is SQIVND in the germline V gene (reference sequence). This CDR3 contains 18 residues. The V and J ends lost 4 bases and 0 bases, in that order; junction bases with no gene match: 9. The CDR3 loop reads CASSTSGTVSSGANVLTF. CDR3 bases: TGTGCCAGTAGTACGTCCGGGACAGTAAGCTCTGGGGCCAACGTCCTGACTTTC.

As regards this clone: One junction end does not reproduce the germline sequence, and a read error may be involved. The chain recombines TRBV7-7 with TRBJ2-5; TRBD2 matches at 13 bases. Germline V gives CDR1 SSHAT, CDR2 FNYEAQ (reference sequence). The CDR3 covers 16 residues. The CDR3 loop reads CASSLGGLAGQETQYF. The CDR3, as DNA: TGTGCTAGCAGCTTAGGGGGACTAGCGGGGCAAGAGACCCAGTACTTC.

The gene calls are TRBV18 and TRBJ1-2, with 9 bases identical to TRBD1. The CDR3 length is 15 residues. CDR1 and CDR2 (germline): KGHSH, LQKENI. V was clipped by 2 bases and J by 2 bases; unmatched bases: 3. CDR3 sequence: CASSPNGQGNYGYTF. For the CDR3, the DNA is TGTGCCAGCTCACCAAATGGACAGGGGAACTATGGCTACACCTTC. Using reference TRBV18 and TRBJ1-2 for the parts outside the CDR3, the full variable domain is NAGVMQNPRHLVRRRGQEARLRCSPMKGHSHVYWYRQLPEEGLKFMVYLQKENIIDESGMPKERFSAEFPKEGPSILRIQQVVRGDSAAYFCASSPNGQGNYGYTFGSGTRLTVV.

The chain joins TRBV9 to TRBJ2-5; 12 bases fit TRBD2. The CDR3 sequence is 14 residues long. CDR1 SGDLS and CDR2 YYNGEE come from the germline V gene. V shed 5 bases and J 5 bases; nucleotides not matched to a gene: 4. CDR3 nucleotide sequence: TGTGCCAGCAGTCTAGCGGGGGGGCTGGAGACCCAGTACTTC. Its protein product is CASSLAGGLETQYF.

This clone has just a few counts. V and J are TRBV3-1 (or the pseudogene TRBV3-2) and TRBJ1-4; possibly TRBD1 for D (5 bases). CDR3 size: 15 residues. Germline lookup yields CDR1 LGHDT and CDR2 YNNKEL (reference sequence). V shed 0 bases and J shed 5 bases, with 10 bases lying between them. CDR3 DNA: TGTGCCAGCAGCCAAGAAGGACACGGAAATGAAAAACTGTTTTTT. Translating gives CASSQEGHGNEKLFF.

CDR3 loop: CASSPGLAGKTQYF. The CDR3 nucleotides are TGTGCCAGCAGCCCGGGACTAGCGGGGAAGACCCAGTACTTC. V is TRBV7-9 and J is TRBJ2-5; TRBD2 matches 13 bases. CDR3 length: 14 residues. V shed 5 bases and J 6 bases; nucleotides not matched to a gene: 3. Germline assignment: CDR1 SEHNR and CDR2 FQNEAQ (reference sequence).

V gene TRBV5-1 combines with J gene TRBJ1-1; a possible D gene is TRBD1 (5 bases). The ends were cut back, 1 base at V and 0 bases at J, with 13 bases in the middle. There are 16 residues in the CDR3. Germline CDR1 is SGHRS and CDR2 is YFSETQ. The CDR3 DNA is TGCGCCAGCAGCTTGTTAGGGGCGGAGATGAACACTGAAGCTTTCTTT. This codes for CASSLLGAEMNTEAFF.

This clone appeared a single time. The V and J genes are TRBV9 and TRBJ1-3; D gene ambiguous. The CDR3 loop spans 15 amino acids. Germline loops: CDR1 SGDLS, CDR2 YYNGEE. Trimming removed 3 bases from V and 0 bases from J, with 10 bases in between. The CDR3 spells CASSASGFSGNTIYF. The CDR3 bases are TGTGCCAGCAGCGCTAGTGGTTTCTCTGGAAACACCATATATTTT.

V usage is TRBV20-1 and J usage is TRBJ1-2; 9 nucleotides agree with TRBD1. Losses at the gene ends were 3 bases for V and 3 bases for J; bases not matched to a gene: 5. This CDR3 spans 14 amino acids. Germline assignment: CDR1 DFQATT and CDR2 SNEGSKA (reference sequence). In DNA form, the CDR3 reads TGCAGTGCTAGTAACAGGGGGCCCCACTATGGCTACACCTTC. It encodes CSASNRGPHYGYTF.

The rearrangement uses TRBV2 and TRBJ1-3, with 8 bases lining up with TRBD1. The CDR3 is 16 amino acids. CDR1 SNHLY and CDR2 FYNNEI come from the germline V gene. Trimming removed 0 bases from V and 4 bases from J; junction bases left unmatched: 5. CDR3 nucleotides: TGTGCCAGCAGTGAAGCCAGGACAGGGACAGGAAACACCATATATTTT. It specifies CASSEARTGTGNTIYF.

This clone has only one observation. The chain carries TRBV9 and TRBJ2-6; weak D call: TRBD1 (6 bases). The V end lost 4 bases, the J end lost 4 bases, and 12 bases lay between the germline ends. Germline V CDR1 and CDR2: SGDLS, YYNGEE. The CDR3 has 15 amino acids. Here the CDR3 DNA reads TGTGCCAGCAGCATCACAGGGTTCGGGGCCAACGTCCTGACTTTC. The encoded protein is CASSITGFGANVLTF.

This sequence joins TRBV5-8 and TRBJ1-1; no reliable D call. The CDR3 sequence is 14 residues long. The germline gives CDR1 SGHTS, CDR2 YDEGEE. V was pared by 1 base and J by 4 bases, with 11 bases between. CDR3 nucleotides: TGTGCCAGCAGCTTGTTGGAGGGTATCACTGAAGCTTTCTTT. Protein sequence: CASSLLEGITEAFF. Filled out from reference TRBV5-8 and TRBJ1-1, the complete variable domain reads EAGVTQSPTHLIKTRGQQATLRCSPISGHTSVYWYQQALGLGLQFLLWYDEGEERNRGNFPPRFSGRQFPNYSSELNVNALELEDSALYLCASSLLEGITEAFFGQGTRLTVV.

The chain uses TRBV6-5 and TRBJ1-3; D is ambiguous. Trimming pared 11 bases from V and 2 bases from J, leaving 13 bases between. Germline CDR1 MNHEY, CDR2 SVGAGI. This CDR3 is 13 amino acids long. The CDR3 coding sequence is TGTGCCGGCTCAATGATGCCTGGAAACACCATATATTTT. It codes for CAGSMMPGNTIYF.

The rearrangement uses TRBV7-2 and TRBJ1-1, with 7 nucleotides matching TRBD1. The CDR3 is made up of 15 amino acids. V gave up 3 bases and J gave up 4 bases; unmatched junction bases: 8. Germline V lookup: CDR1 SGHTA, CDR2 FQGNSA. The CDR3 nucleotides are TGTGCCAGCAGCTTTGATCAGGGGGTGGTCACTGAAGCTTTCTTT. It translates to CASSFDQGVVTEAFF.

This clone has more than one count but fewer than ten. CDR3 sequence (DNA): TGCAGTGCTAGTGGAGGGGGGGCCCTTCTAGGGTATGGCTACACCTTC. Its translation: CSASGGGALLGYGYTF. This chain links TRBV20-1 with TRBJ1-2; D is possibly TRBD1 (6 bases). There are 16 residues in the CDR3. The V gene lost 3 bases and the J gene lost 5 bases, with 22 bases spanning the gap. Germline V CDR1 and CDR2: DFQATT, SNEGSKA (reference sequence).

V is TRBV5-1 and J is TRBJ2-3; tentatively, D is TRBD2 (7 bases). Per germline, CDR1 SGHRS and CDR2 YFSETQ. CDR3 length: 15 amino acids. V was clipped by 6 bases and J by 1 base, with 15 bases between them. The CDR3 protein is CASTLTGGGTDTQYF. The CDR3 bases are TGCGCCAGCACATTGACGGGGGGCGGCACAGATACGCAGTATTTT.

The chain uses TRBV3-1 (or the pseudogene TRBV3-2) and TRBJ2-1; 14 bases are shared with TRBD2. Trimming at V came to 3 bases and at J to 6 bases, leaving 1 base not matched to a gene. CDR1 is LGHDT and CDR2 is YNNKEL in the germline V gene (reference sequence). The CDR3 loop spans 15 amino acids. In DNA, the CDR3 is TGTGCCAGCAGCCAGGGGACTAGCGGGAGCAATGAGCAGTTCTTC. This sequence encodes CASSQGTSGSNEQFF.

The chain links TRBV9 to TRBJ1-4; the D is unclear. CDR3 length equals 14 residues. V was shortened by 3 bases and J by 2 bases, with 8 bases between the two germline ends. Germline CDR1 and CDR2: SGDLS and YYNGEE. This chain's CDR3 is CASSADSTNEKLFF. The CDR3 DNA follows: TGTGCCAGCAGCGCGGACTCCACTAATGAAAAACTGTTTTTT.

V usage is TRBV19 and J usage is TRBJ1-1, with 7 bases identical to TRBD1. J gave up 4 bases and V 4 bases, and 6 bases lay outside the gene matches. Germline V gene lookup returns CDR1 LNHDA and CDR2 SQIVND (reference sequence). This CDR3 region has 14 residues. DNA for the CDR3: TGTGCCAGTAGTACGATTCCAGGGGGCACTGAAGCTTTCTTT. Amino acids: CASSTIPGGTEAFF.

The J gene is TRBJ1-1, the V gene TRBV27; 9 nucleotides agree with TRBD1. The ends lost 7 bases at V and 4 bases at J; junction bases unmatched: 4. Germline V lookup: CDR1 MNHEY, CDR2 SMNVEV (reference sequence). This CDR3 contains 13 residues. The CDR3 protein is CASTQGASTEAFF. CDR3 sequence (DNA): TGTGCCAGCACACAGGGGGCGAGCACTGAAGCTTTCTTT.

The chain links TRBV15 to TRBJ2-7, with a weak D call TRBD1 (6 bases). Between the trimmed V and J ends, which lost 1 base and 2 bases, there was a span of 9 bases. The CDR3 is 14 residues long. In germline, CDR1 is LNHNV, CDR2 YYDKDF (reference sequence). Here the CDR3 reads CATSRVGTTYEQYF. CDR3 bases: TGTGCCACCAGCAGAGTCGGGACAACCTACGAGCAGTACTTC. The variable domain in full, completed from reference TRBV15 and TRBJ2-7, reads DAMVIQNPRYQVTQFGKPVTLSCSQTLNHNVMYWYQQKSSQAPKLLFHYYDKDFNNEADTPDNFQSRRPNTSFCFLDIRSPGLGDTAMYLCATSRVGTTYEQYFGPGTRLTVT.

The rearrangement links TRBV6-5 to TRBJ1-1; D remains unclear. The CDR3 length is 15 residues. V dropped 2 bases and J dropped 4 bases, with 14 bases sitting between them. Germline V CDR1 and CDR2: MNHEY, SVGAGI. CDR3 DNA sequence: TGTGCCAGCAGTTACAAACTACTATTGGGCACTGAAGCTTTCTTT. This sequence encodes CASSYKLLLGTEAFF.

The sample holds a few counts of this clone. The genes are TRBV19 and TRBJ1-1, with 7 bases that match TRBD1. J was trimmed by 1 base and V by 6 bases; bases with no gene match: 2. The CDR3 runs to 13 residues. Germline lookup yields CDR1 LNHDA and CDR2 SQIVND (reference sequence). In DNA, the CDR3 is TGTGCCAGTAGGACAGGGCGGAACACTGAAGCTTTCTTT. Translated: CASRTGRNTEAFF.

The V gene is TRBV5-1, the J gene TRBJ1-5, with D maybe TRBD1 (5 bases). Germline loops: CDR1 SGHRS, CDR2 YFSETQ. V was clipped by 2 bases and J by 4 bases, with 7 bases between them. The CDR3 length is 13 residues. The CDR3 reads CASSLQENQPQHF. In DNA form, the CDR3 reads TGCGCCAGCAGCTTACAGGAAAATCAGCCCCAGCATTTT.

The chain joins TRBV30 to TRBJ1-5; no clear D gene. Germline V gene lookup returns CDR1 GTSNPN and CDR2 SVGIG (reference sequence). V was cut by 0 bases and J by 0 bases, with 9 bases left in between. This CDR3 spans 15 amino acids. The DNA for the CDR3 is TGTGCCTGGAGTGTAGAGGCAGATAGCAATCAGCCCCAGCATTTT. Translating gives CAWSVEADSNQPQHF.